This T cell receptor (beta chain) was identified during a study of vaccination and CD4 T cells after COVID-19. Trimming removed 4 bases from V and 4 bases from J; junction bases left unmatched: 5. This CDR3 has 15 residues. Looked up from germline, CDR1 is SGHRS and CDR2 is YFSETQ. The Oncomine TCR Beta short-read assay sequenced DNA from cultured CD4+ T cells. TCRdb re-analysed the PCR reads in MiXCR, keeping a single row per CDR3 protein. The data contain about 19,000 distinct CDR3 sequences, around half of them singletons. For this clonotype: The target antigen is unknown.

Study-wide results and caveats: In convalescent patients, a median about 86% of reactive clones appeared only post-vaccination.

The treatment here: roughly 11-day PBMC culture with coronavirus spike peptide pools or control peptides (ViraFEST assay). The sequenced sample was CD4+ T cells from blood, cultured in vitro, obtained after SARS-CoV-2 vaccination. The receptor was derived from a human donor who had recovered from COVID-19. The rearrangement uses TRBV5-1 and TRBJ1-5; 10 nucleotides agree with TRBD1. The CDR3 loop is CASSQGTGVNQPQHF. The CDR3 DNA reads TGCGCCAGCAGCCAGGGGACAGGGGTAAATCAGCCCCAGCATTTT.